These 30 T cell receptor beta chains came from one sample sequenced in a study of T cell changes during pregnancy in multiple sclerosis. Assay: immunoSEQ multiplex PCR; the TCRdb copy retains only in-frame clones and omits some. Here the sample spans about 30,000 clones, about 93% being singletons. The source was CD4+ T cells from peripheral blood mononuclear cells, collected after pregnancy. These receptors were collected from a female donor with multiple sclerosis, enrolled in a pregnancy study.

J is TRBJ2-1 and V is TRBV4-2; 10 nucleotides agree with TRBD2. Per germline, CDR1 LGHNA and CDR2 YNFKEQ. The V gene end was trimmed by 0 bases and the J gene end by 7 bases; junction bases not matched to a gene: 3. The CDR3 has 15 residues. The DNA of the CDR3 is TGTGCCAGCAGCCAAGAACTAGCGGGAAGGAATGAGCAGTTCTTC. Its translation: CASSQELAGRNEQFF.

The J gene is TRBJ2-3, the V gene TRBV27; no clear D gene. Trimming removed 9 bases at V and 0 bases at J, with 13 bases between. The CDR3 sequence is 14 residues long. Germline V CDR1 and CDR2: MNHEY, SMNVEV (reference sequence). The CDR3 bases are TGTGCCAGTACCCCAAGAGCTAGCACAGATACGCAGTATTTT. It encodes CASTPRASTDTQYF.

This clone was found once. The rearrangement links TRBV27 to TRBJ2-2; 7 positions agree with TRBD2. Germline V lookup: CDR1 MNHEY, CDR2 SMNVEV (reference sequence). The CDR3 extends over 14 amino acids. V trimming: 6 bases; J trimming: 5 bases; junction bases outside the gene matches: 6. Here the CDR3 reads CASRTGGGTGELFF. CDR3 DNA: TGTGCCAGCAGGACGGGGGGTGGTACCGGGGAGCTGTTTTTT.

The CDR3: CASSSEGDYGYTF. In DNA, the CDR3 is TGTGCCAGCAGTTCTGAGGGTGACTATGGCTACACCTTC. V is TRBV6-5 and J is TRBJ1-2; D remains unclear. The CDR3 is 13 residues long. Trimming took off 4 bases at V and 3 bases at J, with 9 bases between the two ends. Germline loops: CDR1 MNHEY, CDR2 SVGAGI.

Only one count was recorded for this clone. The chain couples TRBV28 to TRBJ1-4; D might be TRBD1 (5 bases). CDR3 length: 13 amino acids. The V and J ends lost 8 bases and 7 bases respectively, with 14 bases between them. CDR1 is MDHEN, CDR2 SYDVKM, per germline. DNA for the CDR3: TGTGCCAGCGCCGTAGGCGGGGCTGAAAAACTGTTTTTT. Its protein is CASAVGGAEKLFF.

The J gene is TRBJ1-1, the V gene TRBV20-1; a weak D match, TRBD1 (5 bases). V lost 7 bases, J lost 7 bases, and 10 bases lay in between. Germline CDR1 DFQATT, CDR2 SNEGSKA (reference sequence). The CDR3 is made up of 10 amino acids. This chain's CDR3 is CSEGELEAFF. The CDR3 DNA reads TGCAGTGAAGGGGAACTTGAAGCTTTCTTT.

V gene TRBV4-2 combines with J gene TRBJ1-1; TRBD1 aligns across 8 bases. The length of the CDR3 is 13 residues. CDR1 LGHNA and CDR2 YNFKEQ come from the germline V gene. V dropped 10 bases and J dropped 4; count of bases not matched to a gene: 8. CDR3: CATKTGEGTEAFF. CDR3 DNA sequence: TGTGCCACAAAGACAGGGGAGGGCACTGAAGCTTTCTTT.

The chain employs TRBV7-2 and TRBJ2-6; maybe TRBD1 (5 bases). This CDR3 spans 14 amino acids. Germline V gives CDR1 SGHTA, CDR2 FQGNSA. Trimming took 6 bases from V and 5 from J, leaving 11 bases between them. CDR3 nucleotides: TGTGCCAGCAGATGGGGCGATAGGGCCAACGTCCTGACTTTC. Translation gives CASRWGDRANVLTF.

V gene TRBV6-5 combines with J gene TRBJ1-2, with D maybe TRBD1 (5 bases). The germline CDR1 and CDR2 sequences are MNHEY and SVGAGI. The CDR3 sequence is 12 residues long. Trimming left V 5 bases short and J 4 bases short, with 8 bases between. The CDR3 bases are TGTGCCAGCAGTCCCCAGGGCTATGGCTACACCTTC. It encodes CASSPQGYGYTF.

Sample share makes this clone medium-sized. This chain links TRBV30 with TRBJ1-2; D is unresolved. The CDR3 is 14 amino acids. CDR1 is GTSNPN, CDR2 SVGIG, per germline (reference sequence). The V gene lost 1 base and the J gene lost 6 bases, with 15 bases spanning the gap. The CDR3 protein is CAWSAQDFYHGYTF. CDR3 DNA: TGTGCCTGGAGTGCCCAGGACTTTTACCATGGCTACACCTTC.

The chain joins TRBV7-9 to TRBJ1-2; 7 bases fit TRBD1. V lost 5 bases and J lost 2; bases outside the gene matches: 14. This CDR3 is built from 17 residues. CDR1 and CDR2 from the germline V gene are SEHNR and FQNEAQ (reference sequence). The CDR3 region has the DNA TGTGCCAGCAGCAAAAACCCCACAGGGGTTGGGAACTATGGCTACACCTTC. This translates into CASSKNPTGVGNYGYTF.

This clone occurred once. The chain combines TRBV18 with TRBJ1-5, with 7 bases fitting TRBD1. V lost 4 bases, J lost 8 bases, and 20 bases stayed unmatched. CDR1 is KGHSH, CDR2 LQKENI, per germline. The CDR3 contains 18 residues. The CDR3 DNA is TGTGCCAGCTCACGAAACAGGGGATCACGCTCGCAAGGGGAGCCCCAGCATTTT. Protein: CASSRNRGSRSQGEPQHF.

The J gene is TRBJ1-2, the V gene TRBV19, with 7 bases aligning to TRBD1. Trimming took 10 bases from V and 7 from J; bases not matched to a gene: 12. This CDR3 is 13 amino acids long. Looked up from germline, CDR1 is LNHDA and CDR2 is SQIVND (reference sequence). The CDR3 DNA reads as TGTGCCACCTCAGGGGGTATGAGAGCTGGCTACACCTTC. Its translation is CATSGGMRAGYTF.

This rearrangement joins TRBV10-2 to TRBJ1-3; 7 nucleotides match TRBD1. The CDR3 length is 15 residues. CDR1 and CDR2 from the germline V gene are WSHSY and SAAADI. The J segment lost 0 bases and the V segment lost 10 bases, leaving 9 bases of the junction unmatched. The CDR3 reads CAIGDSLHSGNTIYF. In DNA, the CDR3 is TGCGCCATAGGGGACAGCCTACACTCTGGAAACACCATATATTTT.

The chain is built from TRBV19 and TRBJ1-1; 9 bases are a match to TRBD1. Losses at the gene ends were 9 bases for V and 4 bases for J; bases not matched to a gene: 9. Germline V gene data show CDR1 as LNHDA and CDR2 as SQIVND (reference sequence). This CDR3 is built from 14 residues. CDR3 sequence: CASLDRGASTEAFF. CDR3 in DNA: TGTGCCAGCTTGGACAGGGGCGCCTCCACTGAAGCTTTCTTT.

CDR3 sequence reads: CAWSPYKNEQFF. The CDR3 DNA reads as TGTGCCTGGAGTCCATACAAGAATGAGCAGTTCTTC. V and J are TRBV30 and TRBJ2-1; D gene ambiguous. The CDR3 extends over 12 amino acids. Between the trimmed V and J ends, which lost 2 bases and 7 bases, there was a span of 9 bases. Germline CDR1 and CDR2: GTSNPN and SVGIG (reference sequence).

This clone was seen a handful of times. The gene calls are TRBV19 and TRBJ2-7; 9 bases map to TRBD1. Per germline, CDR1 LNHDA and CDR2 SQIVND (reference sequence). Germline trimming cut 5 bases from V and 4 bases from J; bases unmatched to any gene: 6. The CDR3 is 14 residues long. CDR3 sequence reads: CASSDGTGTYEQYF. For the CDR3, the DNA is TGTGCCAGTAGTGACGGGACAGGGACTTACGAGCAGTACTTC.

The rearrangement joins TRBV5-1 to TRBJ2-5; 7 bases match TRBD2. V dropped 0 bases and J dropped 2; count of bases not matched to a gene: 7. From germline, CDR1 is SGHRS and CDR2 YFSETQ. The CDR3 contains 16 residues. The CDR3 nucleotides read TGCGCCAGCAGCTTGGCCCCGGCAGCGGGACAAGAGACCCAGTACTTC. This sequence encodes CASSLAPAAGQETQYF. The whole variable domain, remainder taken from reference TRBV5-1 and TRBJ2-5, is KAGVTQTPRYLIKTRGQQVTLSCSPISGHRSVSWYQQTPGQGLQFLFEYFSETQRNKGNFPGRFSGRQFSNSRSEMNVSTLELGDSALYLCASSLAPAAGQETQYFGPGTRLLVL.

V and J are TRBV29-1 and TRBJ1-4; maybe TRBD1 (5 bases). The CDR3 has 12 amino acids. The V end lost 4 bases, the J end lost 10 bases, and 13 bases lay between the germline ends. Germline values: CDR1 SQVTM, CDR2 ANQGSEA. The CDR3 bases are TGCAGCGTTGGGCAGGGAGGCAGAAAACTGTTTTTT. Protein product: CSVGQGGRKLFF.

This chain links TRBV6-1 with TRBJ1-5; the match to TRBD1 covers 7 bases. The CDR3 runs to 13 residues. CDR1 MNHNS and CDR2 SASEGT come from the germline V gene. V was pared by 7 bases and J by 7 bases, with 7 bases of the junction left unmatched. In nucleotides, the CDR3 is TGTGCCAGCACAGAACAGGGGAGCCAGCCCCAGCATTTT. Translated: CASTEQGSQPQHF.

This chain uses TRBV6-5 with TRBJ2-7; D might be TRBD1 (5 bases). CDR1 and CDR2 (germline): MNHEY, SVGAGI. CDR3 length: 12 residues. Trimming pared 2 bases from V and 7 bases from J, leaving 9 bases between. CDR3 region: CASSYQGREQYF. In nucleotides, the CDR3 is TGTGCCAGCAGTTACCAGGGTCGGGAGCAGTACTTC.

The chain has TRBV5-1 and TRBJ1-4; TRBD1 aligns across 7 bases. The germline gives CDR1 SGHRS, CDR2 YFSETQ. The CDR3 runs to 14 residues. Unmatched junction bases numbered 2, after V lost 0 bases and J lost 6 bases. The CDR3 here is CASSLDRGDEKLFF. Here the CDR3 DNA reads TGCGCCAGCAGCTTGGACAGGGGAGATGAAAAACTGTTTTTT.

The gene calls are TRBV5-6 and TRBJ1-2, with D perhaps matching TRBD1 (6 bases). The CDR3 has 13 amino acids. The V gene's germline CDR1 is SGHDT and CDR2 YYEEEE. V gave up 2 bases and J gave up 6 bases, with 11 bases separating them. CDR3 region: CASSFLQGHGYTF. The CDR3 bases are TGTGCCAGCAGCTTTTTACAGGGCCATGGCTACACCTTC.

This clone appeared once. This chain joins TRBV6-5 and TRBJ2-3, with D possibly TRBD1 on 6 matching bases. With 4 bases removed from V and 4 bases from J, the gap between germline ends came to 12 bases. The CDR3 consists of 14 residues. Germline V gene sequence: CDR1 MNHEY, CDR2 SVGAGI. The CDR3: CASSFGQHSDTQYF. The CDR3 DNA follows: TGTGCCAGCAGTTTCGGACAGCACTCAGATACGCAGTATTTT.

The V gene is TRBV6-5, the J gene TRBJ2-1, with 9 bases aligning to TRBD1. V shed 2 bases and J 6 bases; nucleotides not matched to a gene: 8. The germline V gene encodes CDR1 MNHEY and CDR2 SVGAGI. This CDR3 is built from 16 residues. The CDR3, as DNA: TGTGCCAGCAGTTACGGGGGAACAGGGGGCCTCAATGAGCAGTTCTTC. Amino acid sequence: CASSYGGTGGLNEQFF.

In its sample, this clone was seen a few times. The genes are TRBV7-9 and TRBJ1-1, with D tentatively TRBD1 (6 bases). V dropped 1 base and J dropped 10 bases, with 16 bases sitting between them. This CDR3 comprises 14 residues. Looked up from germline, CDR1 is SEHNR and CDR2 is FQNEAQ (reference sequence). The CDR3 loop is CASSLEGWGLGAFF. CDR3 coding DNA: TGTGCCAGCAGCTTAGAAGGATGGGGGCTCGGAGCTTTCTTT.

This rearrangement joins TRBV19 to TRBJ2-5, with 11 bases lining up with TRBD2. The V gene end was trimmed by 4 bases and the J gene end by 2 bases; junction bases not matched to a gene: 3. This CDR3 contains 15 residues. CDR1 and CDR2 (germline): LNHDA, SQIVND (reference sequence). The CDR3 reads CASSSASGGQETQYF. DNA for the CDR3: TGTGCCAGTAGTAGCGCTAGCGGGGGGCAAGAGACCCAGTACTTC.

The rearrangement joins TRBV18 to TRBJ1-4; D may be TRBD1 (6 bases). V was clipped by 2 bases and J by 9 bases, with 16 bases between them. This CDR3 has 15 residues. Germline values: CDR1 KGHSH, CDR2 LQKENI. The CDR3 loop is CASSPSGAFGKKLFF. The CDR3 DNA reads TGTGCCAGCTCACCATCAGGGGCCTTTGGGAAAAAACTGTTTTTT.

CDR3 in amino acids: CAWKGGVENSPLHF. DNA of the CDR3: TGTGCCTGGAAGGGGGGGGTTGAGAATTCACCCCTCCACTTT. The chain couples TRBV30 to TRBJ1-6, with D perhaps matching TRBD1 (6 bases). Germline V gives CDR1 GTSNPN, CDR2 SVGIG (reference sequence). The CDR3 is 14 residues long. Trimming left V 4 bases short and J 7 bases short, with 14 bases between.

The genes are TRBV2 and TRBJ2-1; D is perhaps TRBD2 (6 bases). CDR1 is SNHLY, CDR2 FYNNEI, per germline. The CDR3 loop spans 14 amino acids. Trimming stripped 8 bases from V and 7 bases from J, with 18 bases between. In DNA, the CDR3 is TGTGCCAGCGATCCCCTGCGGGGAGGTAATGAGCAGTTCTTC. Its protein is CASDPLRGGNEQFF.